The rows below give T cell receptor beta chains drawn from one sample of a study of T cell responses to AZD1222 COVID-19 vaccine. Profiled with immunoSEQ multiplex PCR; TCRdb holds only in-frame clones, not every one. The sample has 95,000 to 110,000 clones, 87% seen once. Sequences were derived from peripheral blood, sampled 28 days after the second AZD1222 dose. These receptors all stem from an adult who received the AZD1222 COVID-19 vaccine. Each CDR3 is given with its conserved first and last residue. A D gene is named only where the DNA matches it firmly. The listing skips clone size in some rows; elsewhere it reads once, few, many or a size class.

V gene: TRBV7-2
D gene: TRBD1
clone size: few
J gene: TRBJ2-7
CDR3 DNA: TGTGCCAGCAGCTCACGTCTTGACAGGGGAAGGGCCTACGAGCAGTACTTC
CDR3 protein: CASSSRLDRGRAYEQYF

V gene: TRBV18
D gene: .
clone size: once
J gene: TRBJ2-7
CDR3 DNA: TGTGCCAGCTCACCATCCGGGCAGGCCTACGAGCAGTACTTC
CDR3 protein: CASSPSGQAYEQYF

V gene: TRBV10-3
D gene: .
clone size: .
J gene: TRBJ1-1
CDR3 DNA: TGTGCCATCAGTGAGAGGTATATGAACACTGAAGCTTTCTTT
CDR3 protein: CAISERYMNTEAFF

V gene: TRBV25-1
D gene: TRBD2
clone size: .
J gene: TRBJ2-7
CDR3 DNA: TGTGCCAGCTCACGGGGGGGGTCCCCCTACGAGCAGTACTTC
CDR3 protein: CASSRGGSPYEQYF

V gene: TRBV11-2
D gene: .
clone size: .
J gene: TRBJ2-7
CDR3 DNA: TGTGCCAGCAGCTTATCCAGGGCCTACGAGCAGTACTTC
CDR3 protein: CASSLSRAYEQYF

V gene: TRBV9
D gene: .
clone size: .
J gene: TRBJ1-6
CDR3 DNA: TGTGCCAGCAGCGTAGGTGGGGATAATTCACCCCTCCACTTT
CDR3 protein: CASSVGGDNSPLHF

V gene: TRBV4-1
D gene: .
clone size: .
J gene: TRBJ1-1
CDR3 DNA: TGCGCCAGCAGGTACACAGGGCTCGCTGAAGCTTTCTTT
CDR3 protein: CASRYTGLAEAFF

V gene: TRBV5-4
D gene: TRBD1
clone size: .
J gene: TRBJ1-3
CDR3 DNA: TGTGCCACCAAATCGGCAGGGGGCTCTGGAAACACCATATATTTT
CDR3 protein: CATKSAGGSGNTIYF

V gene: TRBV5-1
D gene: TRBD1
clone size: few
J gene: TRBJ2-1
CDR3 DNA: TGCGCCAGCAGCTCCCAGGGGGCATCCTACAATGAGCAGTTCTTC
CDR3 protein: CASSSQGASYNEQFF

V gene: TRBV11-2
D gene: TRBD2
clone size: .
J gene: TRBJ2-1
CDR3 DNA: TGTGCCAGCAGCTTCGGGACTAGGAATGAGCAGTTCTTC
CDR3 protein: CASSFGTRNEQFF

V gene: TRBV7-2
D gene: TRBD2
clone size: .
J gene: TRBJ2-5
CDR3 DNA: TGTGCCAGCAGCCTGGGGACTAGCCTAGAGACCCAGTACTTC
CDR3 protein: CASSLGTSLETQYF

V gene: TRBV6-5
D gene: TRBD2
clone size: .
J gene: TRBJ2-1
CDR3 DNA: TGTGCCAGCAGTTTAGCCGGGACTAGCGTGTTCTTC
CDR3 protein: CASSLAGTSVFF

V gene: TRBV18
D gene: .
clone size: .
J gene: TRBJ1-1
CDR3 DNA: TGTGCCAGCTCACCCACTACTGGCAGGGCCAACACTGAAGCTTTCTTT
CDR3 protein: CASSPTTGRANTEAFF

V gene: TRBV6-5
D gene: .
clone size: .
J gene: TRBJ2-7
CDR3 DNA: TGTGCCAGCAGTTACGGGGCAGGGCCCTACGAGCAGTACTTC
CDR3 protein: CASSYGAGPYEQYF

V gene: TRBV19
D gene: TRBD1
clone size: .
J gene: TRBJ1-4
CDR3 DNA: TGTGCCAGTAGTTTCACAGGGGTTAATGAAAAACTGTTTTTT
CDR3 protein: CASSFTGVNEKLFF

V gene: TRBV19
D gene: TRBD1
clone size: .
J gene: TRBJ1-6
CDR3 DNA: TGTGCCAGTAGTACAGACACAGGGGTAGGTAATTCACCCCTCCACTTT
CDR3 protein: CASSTDTGVGNSPLHF

V gene: TRBV12-5
D gene: .
clone size: .
J gene: TRBJ1-6
CDR3 DNA: TGTGCTAGTGGTTTGATCCCTGACAGGTCACCCCTCCACTTT
CDR3 protein: CASGLIPDRSPLHF

V gene: TRBV19
D gene: .
clone size: .
J gene: TRBJ2-1
CDR3 DNA: TGTGCCAGTAGTATTTTTTCGACAGCAGCGCTCAATGAGCAGTTCTTC
CDR3 protein: CASSIFSTAALNEQFF

V gene: TRBV11-1
D gene: .
clone size: .
J gene: TRBJ1-5
CDR3 DNA: TGTGCCAGCTCCAGGGGTTATGGTCAGCCCCAGCATTTT
CDR3 protein: CASSRGYGQPQHF

V gene: TRBV7-8
D gene: TRBD2
clone size: .
J gene: TRBJ2-7
CDR3 DNA: TGTGCCAGCAGCTTGGGATACGGGGGGGGCGGCGAGCAGTACTTC
CDR3 protein: CASSLGYGGGGEQYF

V gene: TRBV6-6
D gene: TRBD1
clone size: few
J gene: TRBJ2-1
CDR3 DNA: TGTGCCAGCACCTCAGGACAGGGGGCAACTAATGAGCAGTTCTTC
CDR3 protein: CASTSGQGATNEQFF

V gene: TRBV29-1
D gene: .
clone size: .
J gene: TRBJ2-5
CDR3 DNA: TGCAGCGTTGGTTGGGAGACCCAGTACTTC
CDR3 protein: CSVGWETQYF

V gene: TRBV6-5
D gene: TRBD1
clone size: .
J gene: TRBJ1-2
CDR3 DNA: TGTGCCAGCAGTTTAACCGGGACAGGGATTTTTGGCTACACCTTC
CDR3 protein: CASSLTGTGIFGYTF

V gene: TRBV11-2
D gene: .
clone size: .
J gene: TRBJ2-2
CDR3 DNA: TGTGCCAGCAGCATAAGCGGGGAGCTGTTTTTT
CDR3 protein: CASSISGELFF

V gene: TRBV6-5
D gene: TRBD1
clone size: .
J gene: TRBJ1-5
CDR3 DNA: TGTGCCAGCAGTTCTAGGACAGGGATGAGCAATCAGCCCCAGCATTTT
CDR3 protein: CASSSRTGMSNQPQHF

V gene: TRBV10-3
D gene: .
clone size: .
J gene: TRBJ1-1
CDR3 DNA: TGTGCCATCAGTGATCGGGGGATAATGAACACTGAAGCTTTCTTT
CDR3 protein: CAISDRGIMNTEAFF

V gene: TRBV7-8
D gene: .
clone size: .
J gene: TRBJ1-1
CDR3 DNA: TGTGCCAGCAGCTTAACGGGTACTGAAGCTTTCTTT
CDR3 protein: CASSLTGTEAFF

V gene: TRBV3-1/TRBV3-2
D gene: .
clone size: .
J gene: TRBJ1-6
CDR3 DNA: TGTGCCAGCAGCCAAGTCGGGGGGATTTCCTATAATTCACCCCTCCACTTT
CDR3 protein: CASSQVGGISYNSPLHF

V gene: TRBV4-3
D gene: TRBD1
clone size: once
J gene: TRBJ1-3
CDR3 DNA: TGCGCCAGCAGCCAGGGACAGGGGGGTGGTCGGAACACCATATATTTT
CDR3 protein: CASSQGQGGGRNTIYF

V gene: TRBV19
D gene: TRBD2
clone size: .
J gene: TRBJ2-1
CDR3 DNA: TGTGCCAGTAGTGTAGTCCCGGGACTAGCGGGGCCTTTTATGAATGAGCAGTTCTTC
CDR3 protein: CASSVVPGLAGPFMNEQFF

V gene: TRBV7-2
D gene: .
clone size: once
J gene: TRBJ1-6
CDR3 DNA: TGTGCCAGCAGCTCACGGGGTAGCGATTCACCCCTCCACTTT
CDR3 protein: CASSSRGSDSPLHF

V gene: TRBV9
D gene: .
clone size: .
J gene: TRBJ2-5
CDR3 DNA: TGTGCCAGCAGCGTAGCTACTGGGGGCAGTCAAGAGACCCAGTACTTC
CDR3 protein: CASSVATGGSQETQYF

V gene: TRBV6-5
D gene: .
clone size: .
J gene: TRBJ2-5
CDR3 DNA: TGTGCCAGCAGACAGGGTCGGTTTCCCCAAGAGACCCAGTACTTC
CDR3 protein: CASRQGRFPQETQYF

V gene: TRBV6-2/TRBV6-3
D gene: TRBD1
clone size: .
J gene: TRBJ2-7
CDR3 DNA: TGTGCCAGCAGTTACCCCTTAGTGACAGGGGGCTTAGGGTACGAGCAGTACTTC
CDR3 protein: CASSYPLVTGGLGYEQYF

V gene: TRBV5-4
D gene: .
clone size: .
J gene: TRBJ2-7
CDR3 DNA: TGTGCCAGCAGCTTCGGATCGACTCCCTACGAGCAGTACTTC
CDR3 protein: CASSFGSTPYEQYF

V gene: TRBV3-1/TRBV3-2
D gene: .
clone size: .
J gene: TRBJ2-5
CDR3 DNA: TGTGCCAGCAGCCAGCAGTGGGAGACCCAGTACTTC
CDR3 protein: CASSQQWETQYF

V gene: TRBV12-3/TRBV12-4
D gene: .
clone size: .
J gene: TRBJ2-1
CDR3 DNA: TGTGCCACCCTAGGGCGGGGTGAGCAGTTCTTC
CDR3 protein: CATLGRGEQFF

V gene: TRBV5-1
D gene: .
clone size: .
J gene: TRBJ1-4
CDR3 DNA: TGCGCCAGCGGGTACGGTCAAGGGGTGGCTAATGAAAAACTGTTTTTT
CDR3 protein: CASGYGQGVANEKLFF

V gene: TRBV24-1
D gene: .
clone size: .
J gene: TRBJ2-3
CDR3 DNA: TGTGCCACCAGTGATAACGGAGATACGCAGTATTTT
CDR3 protein: CATSDNGDTQYF

V gene: TRBV4-3
D gene: TRBD1
clone size: .
J gene: TRBJ1-4
CDR3 DNA: TGCGCCAGCAGCCAAGAGGGGGGGACAGGAGGGGAAAAACTGTTTTTT
CDR3 protein: CASSQEGGTGGEKLFF

V gene: TRBV6-5
D gene: .
clone size: .
J gene: TRBJ2-5
CDR3 DNA: TGTGCCAGCAGCGCGACCGGAACTCAAGAGACCCAGTACTTC
CDR3 protein: CASSATGTQETQYF

V gene: TRBV3-1/TRBV3-2
D gene: TRBD2
clone size: .
J gene: TRBJ2-3
CDR3 DNA: TGTGCCAGCAGCAAGTTTACTAGCGGGGGGGTCGCAGATACGCAGTATTTT
CDR3 protein: CASSKFTSGGVADTQYF